These 13 T cell receptor beta chains were all obtained from the same sample, sequenced in a study of T cell repertoires in cytomegalovirus infection (dated by TCRdb to 2018 to 2020). For these TCRs, the target antigens are not known. The intended sense of this specimen's treatment or condition label: in vitro stimulation with specific CMV peptide epitopes to enrich CMV-specific T cells. TCRdb shows the sequencer as Illumina HiSeq 1500. Starting from the raw public reads, TCRdb applied fastp trimming at Q25, assembled clones with MiXCR and retained in-frame beta chains. Rows matching on CDR3 protein sequence are summarized as one entry with the most common DNA and genes. In this sample the table shows about 920,000 distinct CDR3 sequences, roughly a third of which occur a single time. The top ten hold 13% of the sample. The sample consisted of cultured CD8+ T cells from PBMCs, taken from culture after CMV antigen stimulation. The source of these receptors is a human donor in good health (CMV status not recorded). Some clones in this sample may be carry-over from other donors' samples.

V is TRBV28 and J is TRBJ2-3; 13 bases are shared with TRBD2. The CDR3 is 18 amino acids. Trimming removed 3 bases from V and 4 bases from J; junction bases left unmatched: 10. The germline V gene encodes CDR1 MDHEN and CDR2 SYDVKM. The CDR3 sequence: CASSFPTSGGPWADTQYF. The CDR3 DNA reads as TGTGCCAGCAGTTTTCCGACTAGCGGGGGGCCTTGGGCAGATACGCAGTATTTT.

The sample holds many counts of this clonotype. The rearrangement uses TRBV7-6 and TRBJ2-5; 9 nucleotides agree with TRBD1. The CDR3 is 15 amino acids. The trim removed 6 bases at V and 3 bases at J, leaving 8 bases unmatched. Looked up from germline, CDR1 is SGHVS and CDR2 is FNYEAQ. CDR3 bases: TGTGCCAGCAGGCCCGGGACAGGGTTCGAAGAGACCCAGTACTTC. It encodes CASRPGTGFEETQYF.

This clonotype was observed many times. V gene TRBV7-2 combines with J gene TRBJ2-7; 8 bases match TRBD1. CDR3 length equals 15 residues. Germline V CDR1 and CDR2: SGHTA, FQGNSA. After removal of 5 bases from V and 0 bases from J, the junction contained 6 bases not matched to a gene. This CDR3 reads CASSPVDRASYEQYF. As DNA, the CDR3 is TGTGCCAGCAGCCCCGTGGACAGGGCCTCCTACGAGCAGTACTTC.

Ten or more counts support this clonotype. The chain combines TRBV6-5 with TRBJ2-5; no clear D gene. Trimming removed 0 bases from V and 1 base from J, with 6 bases in between. Germline V gene data show CDR1 as MNHEY and CDR2 as SVGAGI. CDR3 length: 14 residues. The CDR3 coding sequence is TGTGCCAGCAGTTACTCGAATTCCCAAGAGACCCAGTACTTC. This encodes CASSYSNSQETQYF.

J is TRBJ2-7 and V is TRBV6-2 or TRBV6-3; TRBD1 agrees at 7 bases. Germline values: CDR1 MNHEY, CDR2 SVGEGT. There are 14 residues in the CDR3. J was trimmed by 2 bases and V by 6 bases; bases with no gene match: 7. The CDR3 region is CASSPRGTTYEQYV. Written as DNA, the CDR3 is TGTGCCAGCAGCCCCAGGGGGACCACCTACGAGCAGTACGTC.

This chain uses TRBV12-3 or TRBV12-4 with TRBJ1-2, with TRBD1 matching 7 bases. The CDR3 covers 15 residues. Trimming cost V 0 bases and J 13 bases; bases outside gene matches: 14. The CDR3 DNA reads as TGTGCCAGCAGTTTAGCAGGGGGCCACCCTGGGAGGTCCACCTTC. Amino acids: CASSLAGGHPGRSTF.

This clonotype has just a few counts. The chain has TRBV3-1 and TRBJ2-3; 10 bases are shared with TRBD2. CDR3 length: 14 residues. Germline CDR1 reads LGHDT; CDR2 reads YNNKEL (reference sequence). The V segment lost 4 bases and the J segment 5 bases; nucleotides outside the gene matches: 3. CDR3 loop: CASSPGLAEDTQYF. In DNA form, the CDR3 reads TGTGCCAGCAGCCCTGGACTAGCGGAAGATACGCAGTATTTT.

The CDR3 region is CASSSLPPAGQPQHF. CDR3 in DNA: TGTGCCAGCAGCTCGCTTCCCCCGGCGGGTCAGCCCCAGCATTTT. This sequence joins TRBV7-9 and TRBJ1-5; D not certain. Trimming took off 4 bases at V and 6 bases at J, with 16 bases between the two ends. The CDR3 spans 15 residues. Germline V gene sequence: CDR1 SEHNR, CDR2 FQNEAQ (reference sequence).

The CDR3 nucleotides are TGTGCCAGCAGCTTAAACAGGGGTCATGGCTACACCTTC. Translating gives CASSLNRGHGYTF. This rearrangement joins TRBV7-2 to TRBJ1-2, with 7 nucleotides matching TRBD1. With 2 bases clipped from V and 6 bases from J, the junction kept 3 bases outside the gene matches. From germline, CDR1 is SGHTA and CDR2 FQGNSA. The CDR3 length is 13 residues.

Concerning this clonotype itself: One junction end disagrees with the germline gene, perhaps due to a read error. The gene calls are TRBV11-2 and TRBJ2-4, with D tentatively TRBD1 (6 bases). CDR1 is SGHAT and CDR2 is FQNNGV in the germline V gene. The CDR3 has 16 residues. CDR3 sequence reads: CVSRGSGWIAKNIQYF. CDR3 DNA sequence: TGTGTCAGCAGGGGTTCCGGATGGATCGCCAAAAACATTCAGTACTTC. Variable domain in full (rest from reference TRBV11-2 and TRBJ2-4): EAGVAQSPRYKIIEKRQSVAFWCNPISGHATLYWYQQILGQGPKLLIQFQNNGVVDDSQLPKDRFSAERLKGVDSTLKIQPAKLEDSAVYLCVSRGSGWIAKNIQYFGAGTRLSVL.

This clonotype was counted ten times or more. The chain couples TRBV7-9 to TRBJ1-2, with D possibly being TRBD1 (5 bases). Germline CDR1 is SEHNR and CDR2 is FQNEAQ (reference sequence). CDR3 size: 17 residues. V shed 5 bases and J shed 9 bases, with 28 bases lying between them. CDR3 in amino acids: CASSPAVRERGEYRYTF. The CDR3, as DNA: TGTGCCAGCAGCCCGGCGGTTAGAGAGAGAGGGGAATATCGCTACACCTTC.

The rearrangement uses TRBV11-2 and TRBJ2-1; D possibly corresponds to TRBD1 (6 bases). The CDR3 covers 16 residues. V lost 6 bases to trimming and J lost 6 bases, with 21 bases between them. Germline V gene lookup returns CDR1 SGHAT and CDR2 FQNNGV. The CDR3 protein is CASSPIPGAVGNEQFF. In nucleotides, the CDR3 is TGTGCCAGCAGTCCCATTCCAGGGGCAGTAGGCAATGAGCAGTTCTTC.

This clonotype has ten or more counts. The V and J genes are TRBV7-8 and TRBJ2-1, with 14 bases fitting TRBD2. The CDR3 covers 16 residues. CDR1 is SGHVS and CDR2 is FQNEAQ in the germline V gene. With 4 bases clipped from V and 7 bases from J, the junction kept 6 bases outside the gene matches. CDR3 sequence (DNA): TGTGCCAGCAGCTCAGCCGGGACTAGCGGGGGTAATGAGCAGTTCTTC. This gives the protein CASSSAGTSGGNEQFF.